A selection of T cell receptor beta chains follows, all from one sample in a study of blood T cells in healthy people across ages. TCRdb passed the 5' RACE reads through MiXCR, listing each CDR3 protein once. The table shows more than 900,000 distinct CDR3 sequences, with about 27% occurring only once. This same sample was also taken into another study, of T cells of mothers and their children.

Sequenced input: blood. These receptor sequences come from a woman between 40 and 50 years old in good health. CDR3s include the opening cysteine and the closing phenylalanine or tryptophan. A D gene is named only where the DNA matches it firmly. Only some rows state a clone size, as once, few, many or a class for expanded clones.

clone size: NA
V gene: TRBV7-9
D gene: TRBD1
J gene: TRBJ1-1
CDR3 DNA: TGTGCCAGCAGCTCGGACAGGGGAGGCCAAATGAACACTGAAGCTTTCTTT
CDR3 protein: CASSSDRGGQMNTEAFF

clone size: many
V gene: TRBV6-5
D gene: NA
J gene: TRBJ2-6
CDR3 DNA: TGTGCCAGCAGTTACTCCGAACCGTTCTCTGGGGCCAACGTCCTGACTTTC
CDR3 protein: CASSYSEPFSGANVLTF

clone size: NA
V gene: TRBV20-1
D gene: NA
J gene: TRBJ1-2
CDR3 DNA: TGCAGTGCTAGACCCAGCGGGGAATCCGGCTACACCTTC
CDR3 protein: CSARPSGESGYTF

clone size: many
V gene: TRBV29-1
D gene: NA
J gene: TRBJ2-5
CDR3 DNA: TGCAGCGGACGACAAGAGACCCAGTACTTC
CDR3 protein: CSGRQETQYF

clone size: few
V gene: TRBV2
D gene: NA
J gene: TRBJ1-2
CDR3 DNA: TGTGCCAGCAGCCAGGGAGGGGATGGCTACACCTTC
CDR3 protein: CASSQGGDGYTF

clone size: NA
V gene: TRBV7-2
D gene: TRBD1
J gene: TRBJ1-6
CDR3 DNA: TGTGCCAGCAGCTTATCCTCCGGGACAGGGATCTCACCCCTCCACTTT
CDR3 protein: CASSLSSGTGISPLHF

clone size: NA
V gene: TRBV7-3
D gene: TRBD2
J gene: TRBJ2-3
CDR3 DNA: TGTGCCAGCAGCGCCACTAGCGGTTCTACGCAGTATTTT
CDR3 protein: CASSATSGSTQYF

clone size: NA
V gene: TRBV3-1
D gene: NA
J gene: TRBJ1-1
CDR3 DNA: TGTGCCAGCAGCCAAGATCCGGCGGGCAGGGGTTGCACTGAAGCTTTCTTT
CDR3 protein: CASSQDPAGRGCTEAFF

clone size: NA
V gene: TRBV4-3
D gene: NA
J gene: TRBJ2-5
CDR3 DNA: TGCGCCAGCAGCCAAGACCCATTCAGGACCCAGTACTTC
CDR3 protein: CASSQDPFRTQYF

clone size: few
V gene: TRBV5-1
D gene: NA
J gene: TRBJ2-5
CDR3 DNA: TGCGCCAGCAGCTTGGCCGGAGGGAGAGAGGCCCAGTACTTC
CDR3 protein: CASSLAGGREAQYF

clone size: NA
V gene: TRBV29-1
D gene: TRBD2
J gene: TRBJ2-1
CDR3 DNA: TGCAGCGCCCGGACTAGCGTTTACAATGAGCAGTTCTTC
CDR3 protein: CSARTSVYNEQFF

clone size: NA
V gene: TRBV28
D gene: NA
J gene: TRBJ2-4
CDR3 DNA: TGTGCCAGCAGTTTAGCAGGGGACACCGTTATTCAGTACTTC
CDR3 protein: CASSLAGDTVIQYF

clone size: NA
V gene: TRBV10-3
D gene: NA
J gene: TRBJ1-5
CDR3 DNA: TGTGCCATCAGTGGGGACATCGGTAGTCAGCCCCAGCATTTT
CDR3 protein: CAISGDIGSQPQHF

clone size: NA
V gene: TRBV2
D gene: TRBD2
J gene: TRBJ2-1
CDR3 DNA: TGTGCCAGCGGAACGGGACTAGCGTCCCCTGAGCAGTTCTTC
CDR3 protein: CASGTGLASPEQFF

clone size: NA
V gene: TRBV28
D gene: NA
J gene: TRBJ2-3
CDR3 DNA: TGTGCCATAAGAGTATCGGGCCGCACAGATACGCAGTATTTT
CDR3 protein: CAIRVSGRTDTQYF

clone size: few
V gene: TRBV5-1
D gene: TRBD2
J gene: TRBJ2-5
CDR3 DNA: TGCGCCAGCAGCTTGGGTAGCGGGTTCGTCCAAGAGACCCAGTACTTC
CDR3 protein: CASSLGSGFVQETQYF

clone size: NA
V gene: TRBV4-1
D gene: NA
J gene: TRBJ1-5
CDR3 DNA: TGCGCCAGCAGCCAAGACCCTGGACAGAAACGACATCAGCCCCAGCATTTT
CDR3 protein: CASSQDPGQKRHQPQHF

clone size: NA
V gene: TRBV29-1
D gene: TRBD1
J gene: TRBJ2-7
CDR3 DNA: TGCAGCGCCCTGGACAGGGATAATTACGAGCAGTACTTC
CDR3 protein: CSALDRDNYEQYF

clone size: NA
V gene: TRBV27
D gene: TRBD1
J gene: TRBJ1-6
CDR3 DNA: TGTGCCAGCAGCTGGCAGGGGGATTCACCCCTCCACTTT
CDR3 protein: CASSWQGDSPLHF

clone size: many
V gene: TRBV7-7
D gene: NA
J gene: TRBJ2-1
CDR3 DNA: TGTGCTAGCAGCTTAGCGCTGAACGGCGGTAATGAGCAGTTCTTC
CDR3 protein: CASSLALNGGNEQFF

clone size: few
V gene: TRBV24-1
D gene: NA
J gene: TRBJ2-4
CDR3 DNA: TGTGCCACCGGTGATGCAGACTACTCCAACATTCAGTACTTC
CDR3 protein: CATGDADYSNIQYF

clone size: NA
V gene: TRBV19
D gene: NA
J gene: TRBJ2-7
CDR3 DNA: TGTGCCAGTAGTTCTCCTGAGGGACGGACGTCCTACGAGCAGTACTTC
CDR3 protein: CASSSPEGRTSYEQYF

clone size: few
V gene: TRBV7-2
D gene: TRBD1
J gene: TRBJ2-2
CDR3 DNA: TGTGCCAGCAGCCGGGGACAGGGTAGAACCGGGGAGCTGTTTTTT
CDR3 protein: CASSRGQGRTGELFF

clone size: many
V gene: TRBV4-1
D gene: TRBD2
J gene: TRBJ2-1
CDR3 DNA: TGCGCCAGCAGCCCCCAAAGGAGGCGGGGGAGCTCCTACAATGAGCAGTTCTTC
CDR3 protein: CASSPQRRRGSSYNEQFF

clone size: NA
V gene: TRBV6-6
D gene: NA
J gene: TRBJ2-1
CDR3 DNA: TGTGCCGGCAGTTACGGGAGAGGGAATGAGCAGTTCTTC
CDR3 protein: CAGSYGRGNEQFF

clone size: few
V gene: TRBV7-2
D gene: NA
J gene: TRBJ2-7
CDR3 DNA: TGTGCCAGCAGCTTAGAAGGGTACCATCCCTACTACGAGCAGTACTTC
CDR3 protein: CASSLEGYHPYYEQYF

clone size: NA
V gene: TRBV6-5
D gene: TRBD1
J gene: TRBJ1-1
CDR3 DNA: TGTGCCAGCAAAGAAACAGGGGGAGATACTGAAGCTTTCTTT
CDR3 protein: CASKETGGDTEAFF